The clone carrying this TCR beta chain was counted a few times. Its antigen is unidentified. The sample comes from a study of CD8 T cells in ankylosing spondylitis. General study points: Disease-linked clones bore a CD8+ phenotype and were relatively rare in peripheral blood. Ankylosing spondylitis blood appeared to carry a characteristic TCR beta motif of roughly 8 highly homologous variants.

TCR beta libraries were made by quantitative 5'-RACE with molecular barcodes. Each CDR3 protein is one row after TCRdb ran MiXCR on the 5' RACE reads. Of 300,000 to 400,000 distinct CDR3 sequences in the sample, 20% to 25% were seen once. Germline CDR1 and CDR2: MDHEN and SYDVKM. The V gene lost 5 bases and the J gene lost 2 bases, with 13 bases spanning the gap. This CDR3 has 14 residues. This chain links TRBV28 with TRBJ2-7, with unresolved D. Sequencing used blood, either unsorted or a sorted T cell fraction (not recorded which). The TCR was taken from a male donor with ankylosing spondylitis. This CDR3 reads CASSPWTTTYEQYF. The CDR3 DNA sequence: TGTGCCAGCAGTCCCTGGACGACCACCTACGAGCAGTACTTC.